This entry features one TCR beta chain sequence. The data are from a study of technical replicates of blood from a handful of donors. The repertoire was sequenced with immunoSEQ multiplex PCR; TCRdb's copy has only in-frame clones and lacks some. In the table there are 75,000 to 95,000 clones, 80% to 95% of which are singletons. CDR1 is SGHTS, CDR2 YDEGEE, per germline. The CDR3 covers 15 residues. V lost 2 bases to trimming and J lost 6 bases, with 18 bases between them. This TCR was sampled from a human donor in good health. The chain links TRBV5-8 to TRBJ2-7; TRBD2 might be the D (7 bases). Sequenced sample: T cells isolated from PBMCs. DNA of the CDR3: TGTGCCAGCAGCTTACGCCGGGGGGCCTCCGTCGAGCAGTACTTC. It yields the protein CASSLRRGASVEQYF.